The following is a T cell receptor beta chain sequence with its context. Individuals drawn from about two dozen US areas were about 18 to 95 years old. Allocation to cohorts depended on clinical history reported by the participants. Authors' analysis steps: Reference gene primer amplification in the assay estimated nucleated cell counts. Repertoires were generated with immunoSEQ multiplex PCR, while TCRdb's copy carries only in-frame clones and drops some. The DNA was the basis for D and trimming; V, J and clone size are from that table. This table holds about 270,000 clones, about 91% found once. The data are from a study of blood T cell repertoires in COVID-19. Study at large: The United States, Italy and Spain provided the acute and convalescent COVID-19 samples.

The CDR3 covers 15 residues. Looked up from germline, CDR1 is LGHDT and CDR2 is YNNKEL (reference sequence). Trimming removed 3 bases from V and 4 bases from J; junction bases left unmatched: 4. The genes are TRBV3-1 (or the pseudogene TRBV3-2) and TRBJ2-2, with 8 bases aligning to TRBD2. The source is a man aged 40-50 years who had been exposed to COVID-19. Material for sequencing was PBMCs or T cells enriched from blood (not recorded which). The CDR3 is CASSHGGAGTGELFF. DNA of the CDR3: TGTGCCAGCAGCCACGGGGGGGCAGGCACCGGGGAGCTGTTTTTT.